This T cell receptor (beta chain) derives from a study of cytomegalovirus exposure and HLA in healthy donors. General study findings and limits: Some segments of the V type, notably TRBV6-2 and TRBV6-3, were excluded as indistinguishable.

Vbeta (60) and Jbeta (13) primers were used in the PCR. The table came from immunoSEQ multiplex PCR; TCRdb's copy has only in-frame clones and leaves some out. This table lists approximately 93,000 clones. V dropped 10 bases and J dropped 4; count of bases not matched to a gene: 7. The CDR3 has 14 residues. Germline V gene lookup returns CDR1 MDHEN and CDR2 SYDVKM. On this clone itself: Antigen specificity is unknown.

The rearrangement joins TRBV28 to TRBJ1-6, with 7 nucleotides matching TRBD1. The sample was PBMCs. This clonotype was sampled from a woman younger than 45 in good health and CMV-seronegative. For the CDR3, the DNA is TGTGCCACTAGGGGGCCTACGTATAATTCACCCCTCCACTTT. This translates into CATRGPTYNSPLHF.